This T cell receptor (beta chain) originates from a study of Graves' ophthalmopathy and Graves' hyperthyroidism. Overall study: Peripheral blood sampling preceded any treatment and occurred at initial diagnosis.

The sequenced template was RNA, covering the TCR beta CDR3 region. Second-round multiplex PCR came after a first-round RT-PCR that employed HTBI primers. One entry per CDR3 protein, called by TCRdb with MiXCR from the multiplex PCR reads. The sample lists approximately 700,000 distinct CDR3 sequences, roughly two fifths occurring once. This clonotype was found many times. The CDR3 extends over 14 amino acids. Germline V gene lookup returns CDR1 SGDLS and CDR2 YYNGEE. V lost 3 bases and J lost 0, with 10 bases in between. The study enrolled ophthalmopathy donors with moderate-to-severe activity, CAS ≥3, NOSPECS ≥4 and duration under 3 months.

The clonotype originates from an adult man with Graves' ophthalmopathy. This chain uses TRBV9 with TRBJ2-7, with a weak D call TRBD1 (5 bases). Sample: peripheral blood. The CDR3 region has the DNA TGTGCCAGCAGCGACGGACACCACTCCTACGAGCAGTACTTC. Translated: CASSDGHHSYEQYF.